These 11 T cell receptor beta chains share one sample of origin, sequenced in a study of human T cells and chemical hapten exposure. MiXCR, run by TCRdb on the RACE reads, gives a single entry per CDR3 protein. The sample has over 100,000 distinct CDR3 sequences, around 10% seen once. Specified time point: patch test 3, about 24 weeks after DPC sensitization. Stated treatment: therapeutic diphenylcyclopropenone sensitization with weekly scalp DPC. Here the sequenced sample was whole blood, taken in connection with sensitization to the hapten diphenylcyclopropenone (DPC). Receptors were obtained from a woman aged 50 to 60 with alopecia areata. Some clones in this sample may be carry-over from other donors' samples.

This clonotype has at least ten counts. The rearrangement uses TRBV20-1 and TRBJ2-2; D is unresolved. V lost 2 bases and J 1 base, leaving 8 bases between the germline ends. The CDR3 length is 14 residues. CDR1 and CDR2 (germline): DFQATT, SNEGSKA (reference sequence). The CDR3 here is CSARKSENTGELFF. The DNA of the CDR3 is TGCAGTGCTAGAAAAAGCGAGAACACCGGGGAGCTGTTTTTT.

In this sample, this clonotype turned up a few times. This chain connects TRBV11-2 to TRBJ2-5; D remains ambiguous. Germline values: CDR1 SGHAT, CDR2 FQNNGV. This CDR3 is built from 16 residues. With 5 bases removed from V and 5 bases from J, the gap between germline ends came to 21 bases. The chain's CDR3 is CASSKSHASSEETQYF. The CDR3 DNA reads TGTGCCAGCAGCAAAAGTCACGCATCGTCTGAGGAGACCCAGTACTTC. Based on the CDR3 plus reference TRBV11-2 and TRBJ2-5, the full variable domain is EAGVAQSPRYKIIEKRQSVAFWCNPISGHATLYWYQQILGQGPKLLIQFQNNGVVDDSQLPKDRFSAERLKGVDSTLKIQPAKLEDSAVYLCASSKSHASSEETQYFGPGTRLLVL.

To note about this clonotype: This sequence may be a read error, since a much larger clone differs from it by one base. Here the CDR3 reads CASSLVAGRSDTQYF. Written as DNA, the CDR3 is TGTGCCAGCAGCTTAGTGGCAGGGAGGTCAGATACGCAGTATTTT. The chain employs TRBV7-2 and TRBJ2-3; D might be TRBD2 (6 bases). Germline lookup yields CDR1 SGHTA and CDR2 FQGNSA. V dropped 1 base and J dropped 4 bases, with 12 bases sitting between them. This CDR3 is 15 amino acids long.

In this sample, this clonotype turned up a few times. The J gene is TRBJ1-5, the V gene TRBV7-9; a weak D match, TRBD1 (5 bases). The ends were cut back, 5 bases at V and 5 bases at J, with 13 bases in the middle. Per germline, CDR1 SEHNR and CDR2 FQNEAQ (reference sequence). The CDR3 covers 14 residues. CDR3 DNA: TGTGCCAGCAGCGAGATCGACAGCGATCAGCCCCAGCATTTT. Translated, it gives CASSEIDSDQPQHF.

The chain combines TRBV5-1 with TRBJ1-1, with no clear D. The CDR3 runs to 15 residues. Trimming removed 6 bases from V and 1 base from J, with 16 bases in between. The germline CDR1 and CDR2 sequences are SGHRS and YFSETQ. DNA of the CDR3: TGCGCCAGCAAGTTGGACTTAGTTAGGAACACTGAAGCTTTCTTT. Translating it yields CASKLDLVRNTEAFF.

This clonotype was seen a handful of times. The chain joins TRBV4-2 to TRBJ1-1; 10 bases agree with TRBD1. The trim removed 9 bases at V and 4 bases at J, leaving 5 bases unmatched. There are 13 residues in the CDR3. Germline-derived CDR1 and CDR2 are LGHNA and YNFKEQ. CDR3 amino acids: CASVGTGVTEAFF. DNA of the CDR3: TGTGCCAGTGTTGGGACAGGGGTCACTGAAGCTTTCTTT.

This chain uses TRBV3-1 with TRBJ2-3; D remains unclear. V lost 1 base, J lost 1 base, and 9 bases lay in between. In germline, CDR1 is LGHDT, CDR2 YNNKEL (reference sequence). The CDR3 covers 15 residues. In DNA form, the CDR3 reads TGTGCCAGCAGCCAAGGGACGGACGGCACAGATACGCAGTATTTT. Translation gives CASSQGTDGTDTQYF.

The rearrangement links TRBV20-1 to TRBJ2-2; 7 bases line up with TRBD2. The germline V gene encodes CDR1 DFQATT and CDR2 SNEGSKA (reference sequence). The CDR3 is 14 residues long. V trimming: 2 bases; J trimming: 11 bases; junction bases outside the gene matches: 11. As DNA, the CDR3 is TGCAGTGCTAGAACTAGCGTCGTAAGTTTAGAGCTGTTTTTT. It codes for CSARTSVVSLELFF.

This clonotype was counted many times. CDR3 in amino acids: CAWSPGGGQPQHF. In DNA, the CDR3 is TGTGCCTGGAGTCCGGGGGGAGGACAGCCCCAGCATTTT. The genes are TRBV30 and TRBJ1-5; D might be TRBD1 (5 bases). With 2 bases removed from V and 7 bases from J, the gap between germline ends came to 12 bases. Germline V gives CDR1 GTSNPN, CDR2 SVGIG (reference sequence). The CDR3 contains 13 residues.

CDR3 DNA: TGTGCCAGCAGCTTGGGCGACAGGGGAGGAAGTAACTATGGCTACACCTTC. As protein: CASSLGDRGGSNYGYTF. The rearrangement links TRBV5-6 to TRBJ1-2; 8 bases agree with TRBD1. V gave up 0 bases and J gave up 1 base; unmatched junction bases: 8. The CDR3 runs to 17 residues. Per germline, CDR1 SGHDT and CDR2 YYEEEE.

This chain links TRBV29-1 with TRBJ2-5; 8 bases are shared with TRBD2. J gave up 6 bases and V 4 bases, and 7 bases lay outside the gene matches. Germline-derived CDR1 and CDR2 are SQVTM and ANQGSEA. There are 13 residues in the CDR3. CDR3 sequence reads: CSVVREGQKTQYF. CDR3 DNA: TGCAGCGTTGTACGGGAGGGCCAGAAGACCCAGTACTTC.